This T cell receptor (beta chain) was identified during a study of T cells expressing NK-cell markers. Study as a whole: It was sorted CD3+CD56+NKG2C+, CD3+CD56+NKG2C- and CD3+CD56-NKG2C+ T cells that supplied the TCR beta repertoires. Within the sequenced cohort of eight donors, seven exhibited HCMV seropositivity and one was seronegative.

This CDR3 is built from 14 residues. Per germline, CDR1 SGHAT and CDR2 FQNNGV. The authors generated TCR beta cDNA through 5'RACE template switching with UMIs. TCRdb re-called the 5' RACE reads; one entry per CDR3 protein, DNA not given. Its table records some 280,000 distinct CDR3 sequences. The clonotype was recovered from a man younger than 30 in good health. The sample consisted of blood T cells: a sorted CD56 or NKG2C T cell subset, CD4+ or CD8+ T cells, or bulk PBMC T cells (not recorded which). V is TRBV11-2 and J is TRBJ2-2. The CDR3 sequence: CASSFESATGELFF.